This T cell receptor (beta chain) was obtained from a study of cytomegalovirus exposure and HLA in healthy donors. The repertoire was sequenced with immunoSEQ multiplex PCR; TCRdb's copy has only in-frame clones and lacks some. The sample contains 47,000 or so clones, around 91% of which appear only once. The CDR3 covers 14 residues. Germline V gene sequence: CDR1 MDHEN, CDR2 SYDVKM. J gave up 4 bases and V 6 bases, and 9 bases lay outside the gene matches. This receptor was taken from a man between 18 and 29 years old in good health and CMV-seronegative. The specimen was PBMCs. The chain has TRBV28 and TRBJ2-7; the match to TRBD2 covers 7 bases. The CDR3 sequence: CASRGEGSHYEQYF. CDR3 DNA: TGTGCCAGCAGGGGGGAGGGCTCACATTACGAGCAGTACTTC.